The 21 T cell receptor beta chains below were found in one sample sequenced in a study of T-cell reconstitution after alpha-beta-depleted transplantation in children (dated by TCRdb to about 2016). Library preparation used PCR. Sequencing instrument: Illumina HiSeq 2500. TCR library preparation used molecular barcoding, with unique molecular identifiers applied to normalize quantification of the TCRbeta repertoire. Using fastp trimming at Q25 and MiXCR clonotype assembly, TCRdb reanalyzed the public sequencing data and kept in-frame beta chains. Each CDR3 protein gets just one entry, which takes the most common genes and DNA from the rows behind it. The sample records about 540,000 distinct CDR3 sequences, 27% of which are singletons. The leading ten clones occupy 30% to 45% of the sample. The treatment or condition label for this specimen denotes: allogeneic hematopoietic cell transplantation with graft depleted of TCRalphabeta T cells and CD19 B cells.

Specimen: PBMCs, collected before TCRalphabeta/CD19-depleted stem cell transplant. The receptors derive from a boy less than two years old with Wiskott-Aldrich syndrome, due to receive a stem cell transplant.

The chain combines TRBV7-2 with TRBJ2-7, with D possibly being TRBD2 (6 bases). CDR1 SGHTA and CDR2 FQGNSA come from the germline V gene. Trimming removed 5 bases at V and 0 bases at J, with 11 bases between. This CDR3 contains 14 residues. The CDR3 nucleotides are TGTGCCAGCAGCAGGGACTCGAGCTCCTACGAGCAGTACTTC. Protein product: CASSRDSSSYEQYF.

The count of this clonotype is one. The V and J genes are TRBV5-1 and TRBJ2-3; TRBD2 aligns across 7 bases. The CDR3 runs to 21 residues. The V gene's germline CDR1 is SGHRS and CDR2 YFSETQ. Germline trimming cut 0 bases from V and 1 base from J; bases unmatched to any gene: 20. The CDR3 region has the DNA TGCGCCAGCAGCTTGGACCCGAGGGGCTTCTTTAGCGGGCCGGGCACAGATACGCAGTATTTT. It codes for CASSLDPRGFFSGPGTDTQYF.

In its sample, this clonotype was seen a few times. The genes are TRBV12-3 or TRBV12-4 and TRBJ2-4; 7 nucleotides agree with TRBD1. The V and J ends lost 8 bases and 1 base, in that order; junction bases with no gene match: 8. The CDR3 has 15 residues. The CDR3 sequence is CASSRQGWAKNIQYF. The DNA of the CDR3 is TGTGCCAGCTCAAGACAGGGTTGGGCCAAAAACATTCAGTACTTC.

The gene calls are TRBV5-1 and TRBJ2-3; 9 bases agree with TRBD2. This CDR3 has 15 amino acids. Germline trimming cut 2 bases from V and 5 bases from J; bases unmatched to any gene: 6. In germline, CDR1 is SGHRS, CDR2 YFSETQ. CDR3 bases: TGCGCCAGCAGCTTCCTAGCGGGAAGGGTAGATACGCAGTATTTT. It translates to CASSFLAGRVDTQYF.

This chain joins TRBV20-1 and TRBJ2-1; 7 positions match TRBD2. Germline trimming cut 5 bases from V and 3 bases from J; bases unmatched to any gene: 10. Germline V gives CDR1 DFQATT, CDR2 SNEGSKA (reference sequence). The CDR3 contains 15 residues. The CDR3 DNA reads as TGCAGTGCTTCCAGGGCTAGCGGATACTACAATGAGCAGTTCTTC. Its protein is CSASRASGYYNEQFF.

A single count supports this clonotype. The genes are TRBV24-1 and TRBJ2-1; D is unclear. CDR1 KGHDR and CDR2 SFDVKD come from the germline V gene. Between the trimmed V and J ends, which lost 1 base and 5 bases, there was a span of 8 bases. This CDR3 has 14 residues. CDR3 in DNA: TGTGCCACCAGTGATTTCGGACCCAACAATGAGCAGTTCTTC. Translation: CATSDFGPNNEQFF.

The chain employs TRBV5-5 and TRBJ2-5; 15 bases are a match to TRBD2. CDR1 and CDR2 (germline): SGHKS, YYEKEE (reference sequence). J lost 9 bases, V lost 3 bases, and 12 bases had no gene match. The CDR3 consists of 17 residues. CDR3 in DNA: TGTGCCAGCAGCTCCAAACCCCAAGGACTAGCGGGAGGGTCCCAGTACTTC. This codes for CASSSKPQGLAGGSQYF.

This clonotype has only a few counts. This chain joins TRBV12-3 or TRBV12-4 and TRBJ2-5, with 7 nucleotides matching TRBD1. This CDR3 region has 12 residues. With V trimmed by 7 bases and J by 13 bases, 12 bases remained unmatched. The CDR3 DNA is TGTGCCAGCACCTATACTACAGGGGAAGCGTACTTC. Its protein product is CASTYTTGEAYF.

This clonotype was detected only a few times. The CDR3 here is CASSLAVGVAKQFF. CDR3 bases: TGCGCCAGCAGCTTGGCCGTGGGGGTAGCAAAGCAGTTCTTC. The rearrangement links TRBV5-1 to TRBJ2-1; D assignment may be TRBD1 or TRBD2 (5 bases each). The germline V gene encodes CDR1 SGHRS and CDR2 YFSETQ. This CDR3 is built from 14 residues. V shed 0 bases and J shed 11 bases, with 15 bases lying between them.

This clonotype was seen only a few times. The chain carries TRBV12-3 or TRBV12-4 and TRBJ1-2; 7 bases align to TRBD1. With 2 bases clipped from V and 0 bases from J, the junction kept 6 bases outside the gene matches. The CDR3 covers 16 residues. Here the CDR3 reads CASSLKGAVANYGYTF. The CDR3 nucleotides read TGTGCCAGCAGTTTAAAGGGGGCCGTAGCTAACTATGGCTACACCTTC.

About this clonotype itself: This sequence may be a read error, since a much larger clone differs from it by one base. This chain joins TRBV5-1 and TRBJ2-2; 8 bases fit TRBD1. Germline CDR1 SGHRS, CDR2 YFSETQ. The CDR3 spans 15 residues. Losses at the gene ends were 0 bases for V and 4 bases for J; bases not matched to a gene: 2. The chain's CDR3 is CASSLGQGTTGELFF. DNA for the CDR3: TGCGCCAGCAGCTTGGGACAGGGGACCACCGGGGAGCTGTTTTTT.

This chain links TRBV18 with TRBJ2-1; 9 bases agree with TRBD2. The CDR3 sequence is 15 residues long. Losses at the gene ends were 3 bases for V and 7 bases for J; bases not matched to a gene: 7. The V gene's germline CDR1 is KGHSH and CDR2 LQKENI. The CDR3 spells CASSPGLARLNEQFF. CDR3 in DNA: TGTGCCAGCTCACCGGGACTAGCTCGTTTGAATGAGCAGTTCTTC.

This clonotype was found a few times. The chain recombines TRBV6-1 with TRBJ1-2; D unresolved. V was cut by 7 bases and J by 3 bases, with 12 bases left in between. The germline V gene encodes CDR1 MNHNS and CDR2 SASEGT. This CDR3 comprises 13 residues. The CDR3 sequence is CASTLDAYYGYTF. DNA of the CDR3: TGTGCCAGCACCCTGGATGCCTACTATGGCTACACCTTC.

The chain is built from TRBV24-1 and TRBJ2-3; no definite D call. V was clipped by 9 bases and J by 2 bases, with 14 bases between them. The CDR3 is 14 amino acids. Germline values: CDR1 KGHDR, CDR2 SFDVKD. The DNA for the CDR3 is TGTGCCACCGCGACTCCCGAGAACACAGATACGCAGTATTTT. Protein sequence: CATATPENTDTQYF.

J is TRBJ2-7 and V is TRBV5-1; 12 bases map to TRBD2. Germline V gene lookup returns CDR1 SGHRS and CDR2 YFSETQ. The CDR3 runs to 19 residues. The V gene end was trimmed by 0 bases and the J gene end by 3 bases; junction bases not matched to a gene: 13. The CDR3 reads CASSLDTGLAGRTIYEQYF. The CDR3 DNA is TGCGCCAGCAGCTTGGATACGGGACTAGCGGGCCGAACCATCTACGAGCAGTACTTC.

The chain employs TRBV5-6 and TRBJ2-1; 7 nucleotides align to TRBD2. With V trimmed by 4 bases and J by 7 bases, 11 bases remained unmatched. CDR3 length: 15 amino acids. Germline V gene data show CDR1 as SGHDT and CDR2 as YYEEEE. CDR3 residues: CASSRGGPTRNEQFF. The CDR3 region has the DNA TGTGCCAGCAGCCGGGGAGGGCCGACTCGGAATGAGCAGTTCTTC. Full variable domain (missing parts from reference TRBV5-6 and TRBJ2-1): DAGVTQSPTHLIKTRGQQVTLRCSPKSGHDTVSWYQQALGQGPQFIFQYYEEEERQRGNFPDRFSGHQFPNYSSELNVNALLLGDSALYLCASSRGGPTRNEQFFGPGTRLTVL.

This chain links TRBV12-3 or TRBV12-4 with TRBJ1-1; 7 bases match TRBD1. The CDR3 consists of 11 residues. J was trimmed by 11 bases and V by 5 bases; bases with no gene match: 5. The chain's CDR3 is CASSQGGWAFF. The DNA of the CDR3 is TGTGCCAGCAGTCAGGGGGGTTGGGCTTTCTTT.

This chain links TRBV29-1 with TRBJ2-5, with a weak D call TRBD1 (6 bases). The CDR3 runs to 17 residues. V was cut by 1 base and J by 0 bases, with 18 bases left in between. Per germline, CDR1 SQVTM and CDR2 ANQGSEA. CDR3 sequence (DNA): TGCAGCGTTGAAGGAAGGGGTGGGACACCGTACCAAGAGACCCAGTACTTC. This translates into CSVEGRGGTPYQETQYF.

This chain joins TRBV12-3 or TRBV12-4 and TRBJ2-4; the D gene could be TRBD1 or TRBD2 (5 bases each). V was trimmed by 0 bases and J by 4 bases, leaving 10 bases between them. The CDR3 covers 15 residues. CDR3 region: CASSLADGGKNIQYF. The CDR3 nucleotides are TGTGCCAGCAGTTTAGCGGATGGGGGTAAAAACATTCAGTACTTC.

Here the CDR3 reads CASSLPDGTNEKLFF. CDR3 nucleotides: TGTGCCAGCAGCTTGCCGGACGGAACTAATGAAAAACTGTTTTTT. The chain carries TRBV5-5 and TRBJ1-4, with D hard to call. V gave up 1 base and J gave up 1 base, with 8 bases separating them. The germline V gene has CDR1 SGHKS and CDR2 YYEKEE (reference sequence). The CDR3 covers 15 residues.

J is TRBJ2-3 and V is TRBV12-3 or TRBV12-4; tentative D call: TRBD2 (5 bases). V gave up 4 bases and J gave up 8 bases, with 10 bases separating them. This CDR3 comprises 12 residues. The CDR3 protein is CASSSDSGTQYF. CDR3 coding DNA: TGTGCCAGCAGTTCGGACTCGGGTACGCAGTATTTT.